This paragraph covers one T cell receptor (beta chain) sequence. V was trimmed by 0 bases and J by 0 bases, leaving 12 bases between them. Germline CDR1 is LNHNV and CDR2 is YYDKDF (reference sequence). This CDR3 has 17 residues. The sample originates from a study of blood T cell repertoires in COVID-19. On the study more broadly: The analysed material was cDNA or gDNA that came from T cells, B-cell-depleted T cells, or PBMCs.

The protocol was immunoSEQ multiplex PCR, while the TCRdb copy is restricted to in-frame clones and leaves out a portion. The sample has 100,000 to 150,000 clones, about 85% seen once; the top ten hold approximately 6.6%. Material for sequencing was peripheral blood. The sequence came from an older man with active or convalescent COVID-19. The V call is TRBV15, the J call TRBJ1-5; a weak D match, TRBD1 (5 bases). CDR3 in amino acids: CATSRDRGKYSNQPQHF. CDR3 nucleotides: TGTGCCACCAGCAGAGATAGGGGAAAGTATAGCAATCAGCCCCAGCATTTT.